This T cell receptor beta chain was retrieved from a study of Graves' ophthalmopathy and Graves' hyperthyroidism. The study, taken as a whole, reports: Ophthalmopathy cases were distinguished from stable hyperthyroidism by a 13-signature model, reaching 85% to 90% sensitivity and 70% to 84% specificity. Blood shared most expanded thyroid clonotypes above 0.001 frequency.

The study excluded patients with other autoimmune diseases, uncontrolled infections, pregnancy or lactation. It was on clinical symptoms, serum thyroxine, TRAb, thyroid ultrasound and orbital computed tomography that diagnosis relied. This CDR3 is built from 12 residues. V was clipped by 6 bases and J by 0 bases, with 5 bases between them. The V gene's germline CDR1 is MNHNS and CDR2 SASEGT. Amplification from RNA transcripts yielded the TCR beta CDR3 regions. HTBI-primed RT-PCR formed the first round, and a multiplex PCR formed the second. Using its own MiXCR run on the multiplex PCR reads, TCRdb lists one record per CDR3 protein. Seen here are fewer than 400,000 distinct CDR3 sequences, approximately 20% observed once, and the top ten hold 1.6%. This clonotype was counted ten times or more. Antigen: not known.

The chain has TRBV6-1 and TRBJ1-2, with TRBD1 as a possible D gene (5 bases). The receptor was isolated from a woman under 30 with Graves' ophthalmopathy. Sequences were obtained from peripheral blood. CDR3 in DNA: TGTGCCAGCAGGGGGCCTAACTATGGCTACACCTTC. It specifies CASRGPNYGYTF.